Listed below are T cell receptor beta chains from one sample, sequenced in a study of shared clonotypes between healthy human individuals. Assay used: immunoSEQ multiplex PCR; TCRdb lists only in-frame clones, some missing. The table includes around 600,000 clones, more than 95% detected once. Sequencing input: naive CD4+ T cells sorted from blood. The source of these receptors is a woman aged 25 to 39 in good health. Each CDR3 is given with its conserved first and last residue. The order of the fields is clone size, D gene, J gene, V gene, CDR3 protein, CDR3 DNA. A D gene is named only where the DNA matches it firmly. Some rows mark clone size as missing; the rest say once, few, many or name a class of expanded clone.

>.|.|TRBJ1-1|TRBV5-1
CASSPVGAGANTEAFF
TGCGCCAGCAGCCCGGTCGGGGCGGGTGCGAACACTGAAGCTTTCTTT
>.|.|TRBJ1-5|TRBV7-8
CASSPKTARSNQPQHF
TGTGCCAGCAGCCCTAAGACGGCTCGTAGCAATCAGCCCCAGCATTTT
>.|TRBD2|TRBJ2-3|TRBV30
CAWSVGGLAGHTDTQYF
TGTGCCTGGAGTGTAGGGGGACTAGCGGGCCACACAGATACGCAGTATTTT
>.|.|TRBJ2-3|TRBV2
CASAPGDTQYF
TGTGCCAGCGCCCCCGGGGATACGCAGTATTTT
>.|TRBD2|TRBJ2-1|TRBV13
CASRTSGSKNEQFF
TGTGCCAGCAGAACTAGCGGGAGTAAGAATGAGCAGTTCTTC
>.|.|TRBJ2-3|TRBV11-2
CANSLDLTDTQYF
TGTGCCAACAGCTTAGATCTCACAGATACGCAGTATTTT
>.|.|TRBJ2-1|TRBV27
CASTRSFRDYNEQFF
TGTGCCAGCACTCGGAGCTTCAGGGATTACAATGAGCAGTTCTTC
>.|.|TRBJ1-2|TRBV6-6
CASSENYGYTF
TGTGCCAGCAGTGAGAACTATGGCTACACCTTC
>.|.|TRBJ1-3|TRBV4-1
CASSVRPGVAGNTIYF
TGCGCCAGCAGCGTCCGCCCGGGAGTAGCCGGAAACACCATATATTTT
>.|.|TRBJ2-3|TRBV5-1
CASSLRRESTDTQYF
TGCGCCAGCAGCTTGCGTAGGGAAAGCACAGATACGCAGTATTTT
>once|.|TRBJ1-4|TRBV5-5
CASTVAQHNEKLFF
TGTGCCAGCACCGTCGCACAGCATAATGAAAAACTGTTTTTT
>.|.|TRBJ1-1|TRBV6-5
CASSSGWGVLF
TGTGCCAGCAGTTCGGGGTGGGGGGTTCTCTTT
>.|TRBD1|TRBJ1-1|TRBV6-4
CASENRGLKPAEAFF
TGTGCCAGCGAAAACAGGGGGCTTAAGCCCGCTGAAGCTTTCTTT
>.|TRBD2|TRBJ2-1|TRBV6-5
CASRTGTSGYNEQFF
TGTGCCAGCAGAACCGGGACTAGCGGTTACAATGAGCAGTTCTTC
>.|TRBD2|TRBJ2-2|TRBV9
CASSVGAGGLGGELFF
TGTGCCAGCAGCGTAGGAGCGGGAGGGCTCGGCGGGGAGCTGTTTTTT
>.|TRBD2|TRBJ2-2|TRBV7-9
CASSGLAADTGELFF
TGTGCCAGCAGTGGACTAGCTGCGGACACCGGGGAGCTGTTTTTT
>.|.|TRBJ2-7|TRBV10-1
CASSPSDSYEQYF
TGCGCCAGCAGTCCTAGCGACTCCTACGAGCAGTACTTC
>.|.|TRBJ1-1|TRBV2
CASRDGGFTEAFF
TGTGCCAGCAGGGACGGGGGTTTCACTGAAGCTTTCTTT
>.|.|TRBJ1-1|TRBV29-1
CSAAAGGPNTEAFF
TGCAGCGCCGCGGCGGGAGGCCCGAACACTGAAGCTTTCTTT
>.|TRBD2|TRBJ2-4|TRBV6-7
CASSYSGSGVPSPPVGIQYF
TGTGCCAGCAGTTACTCGGGTAGCGGGGTCCCTAGCCCCCCGGTGGGCATTCAGTACTTC
>.|TRBD1|TRBJ1-5|TRBV27
CASSQGGLKIQPQHF
TGTGCCAGCAGTCAGGGGGGGCTAAAGATTCAGCCCCAGCATTTT
>.|TRBD1|TRBJ1-4|TRBV5-1
CASSLVGTAGNEKLFF
TGCGCCAGCAGCTTGGTGGGGACAGCTGGTAATGAAAAACTGTTTTTT
>once|TRBD1|TRBJ1-5|TRBV28
CASSLVGQGNSNQPQHF
TGTGCCAGCAGTTTGGTGGGACAGGGGAATAGCAATCAGCCCCAGCATTTT
>.|.|TRBJ1-4|TRBV19
CASTDRTWEKLFF
TGTGCCAGTACGGACCGGACATGGGAAAAACTGTTTTTT
>.|.|TRBJ2-2|TRBV2
CASRDLVIGELFF
TGTGCCAGCAGAGACCTAGTAATCGGGGAGCTGTTTTTT
>.|TRBD1|TRBJ1-2|TRBV6-1
CASSEAGGQSYGYTF
TGTGCCAGCAGCGAAGCAGGGGGGCAGAGCTATGGCTACACCTTC
>once|TRBD2|TRBJ2-1|TRBV28
CASSANSGNYNEQFF
TGTGCCAGCAGTGCAAACAGCGGGAACTACAATGAGCAGTTCTTC
>.|.|TRBJ2-1|TRBV7-8
CASSLAGFTYNEQFF
TGTGCCAGCAGCTTAGCGGGATTCACCTACAATGAGCAGTTCTTC